This T cell receptor (beta chain) stems from a study of OX40 agonist ivuxolimab in advanced cancers. About the research overall: Dose-escalation patients had hepatocellular carcinoma, melanoma, renal cell or head and neck cancer. Study-wide results and limits: With doses of 0.1-3.0 mg/kg, partial responders showed among the lowest clonal expansion. CD4+ and CD8+ blood T cells expanded clonally by week 6 at 0.1 to 3.0 mg/kg.

This clone was picked up one time. No antigen is known for it. Germline V CDR1 and CDR2: SNHLY, FYNNEI. The V segment lost 6 bases and the J segment 3 bases; nucleotides outside the gene matches: 4. The CDR3 totals 14 residues. The table came from immunoSEQ multiplex PCR; TCRdb's copy has only in-frame clones and leaves some out. The sample yields roughly 76,000 clones, 88% seen once. This TCR came from an adult with an advanced solid tumor such as melanoma, head and neck, liver or kidney cancer. The sample in question was CD4+ or CD8+ T cells sorted from blood, obtained in a trial of the OX40 agonist ivuxolimab. This sequence joins TRBV2 and TRBJ1-5, with 8 bases lining up with TRBD1. As DNA, the CDR3 is TGTGCCAGCAGGGGACAGGCACACAATCAGCCCCAGCATTTT. This encodes CASRGQAHNQPQHF. Using reference TRBV2 and TRBJ1-5 for the parts outside the CDR3, the full variable domain is EPEVTQTPSHQVTQMGQEVILRCVPISNHLYFYWYRQILGQKVEFLVSFYNNEISEKSEIFDDQFSVERPDGSNFTLKIRSTKLEDSAMYFCASRGQAHNQPQHFGDGTRLSIL.